The 22 T cell receptor beta chains below come from one sample, sequenced in a study of blood T cell repertoires in COVID-19. Here immunoSEQ multiplex PCR was the method, and the copy in TCRdb shows in-frame clones only, minus some. This table holds fewer than 250,000 clones, more than 80% found once. The sequencing input was peripheral blood. The receptors derive from a man aged 25 to 40 with COVID-19, enrolled during active disease.

The chain is built from TRBV7-2 and TRBJ1-1; D is possibly TRBD1 (5 bases). V lost 5 bases and J 3 bases, leaving 19 bases between the germline ends. The CDR3 length is 16 residues. Germline assignment: CDR1 SGHTA and CDR2 FQGNSA. As DNA, the CDR3 is TGTGCCAGCAGCCCTCAGGGTCTCATCCTTTACACTGAAGCTTTCTTT. It encodes CASSPQGLILYTEAFF.

This clone was found once. The rearrangement links TRBV5-5 to TRBJ1-5, with TRBD1 as a possible D gene (6 bases). V was trimmed by 4 bases and J by 6 bases, leaving 20 bases between them. This CDR3 has 16 amino acids. Germline CDR1 reads SGHKS; CDR2 reads YYEKEE (reference sequence). CDR3 sequence: CASSPRDVQQGQPQHF. In DNA form, the CDR3 reads TGTGCCAGCAGCCCACGGGACGTTCAACAGGGTCAGCCCCAGCATTTT.

The J gene is TRBJ2-7, the V gene TRBV5-1, with D possibly TRBD2 on 6 matching bases. The germline V gene has CDR1 SGHRS and CDR2 YFSETQ. V was cut by 5 bases and J by 2 bases, with 14 bases left in between. This CDR3 has 14 residues. CDR3 bases: TGCGCCAGCAGTCATGAACTAGCAACCTACGAGCAGTACTTC. Amino acids: CASSHELATYEQYF. The variable domain in full, with the rest retrieved from reference TRBV5-1 and TRBJ2-7, is KAGVTQTPRYLIKTRGQQVTLSCSPISGHRSVSWYQQTPGQGLQFLFEYFSETQRNKGNFPGRFSGRQFSNSRSEMNVSTLELGDSALYLCASSHELATYEQYFGPGTRLTVT.

The chain combines TRBV12-2 with TRBJ2-7; TRBD2 was called by the table and not checked on the DNA. TRBV12-2 represents a pseudogene. The CDR3 sequence is 19 residues long. The CDR3 sequence is CASRLALAGGLLPAYEQYF. The CDR3 bases are TGTGCAAGTCGCTTAGCGCTTGCGGGAGGCCTACTCCCCGCCTACGAGCAGTACTTC.

The chain carries TRBV4-1 and TRBJ2-7; 11 bases line up with TRBD2. This CDR3 spans 18 amino acids. With 1 base clipped from V and 1 base from J, the junction kept 9 bases outside the gene matches. Germline V gene lookup returns CDR1 MGHRA and CDR2 YSYEKL. For the CDR3, the DNA is TGCGCCAGCAGCCAAGCGCCACTAGCGGGAGTAGGGTCCTACGAGCAGTACTTC. Encoded protein: CASSQAPLAGVGSYEQYF.

A single count supports this clone. The V and J genes are TRBV18 and TRBJ1-5; no clear D. Germline-derived CDR1 and CDR2 are KGHSH and LQKENI. The CDR3 is 13 amino acids. Between the trimmed V and J ends, which lost 5 bases and 4 bases, there was a span of 9 bases. The CDR3 loop reads CASSAASNQPQHF. Written as DNA, the CDR3 is TGTGCCAGCTCAGCGGCATCTAATCAGCCCCAGCATTTT.

The chain is built from TRBV12-3 or TRBV12-4 and TRBJ2-1; 7 bases are shared with TRBD2. Losses at the gene ends were 7 bases for V and 13 bases for J; bases not matched to a gene: 10. There are 12 residues in the CDR3. CDR3 nucleotide sequence: TGTGCCAGCACCTACGTCGCGGGGGAACAGTTCTTC. Translated, it gives CASTYVAGEQFF.

This clone was picked up one time. The chain combines TRBV4-3 with TRBJ2-7, with D possibly being TRBD2 (6 bases). V lost 1 base to trimming and J lost 2 bases, with 9 bases between them. The germline CDR1 and CDR2 sequences are LGHNA and YSLEER. CDR3 length: 14 residues. CDR3 sequence reads: CASSQGSGAYEQYF. The CDR3 region has the DNA TGCGCCAGCAGCCAAGGTAGCGGCGCCTACGAGCAGTACTTC.

J is TRBJ2-3 and V is TRBV7-7, with D possibly TRBD2 on 6 matching bases. Germline values: CDR1 SSHAT, CDR2 FNYEAQ (reference sequence). The CDR3 is 15 amino acids. Deletions cut 4 bases from V and 2 bases from J, with 13 bases between. The chain's CDR3 is CASSSMGLPTDTQYF. The CDR3 region has the DNA TGTGCCAGCAGCTCTATGGGACTCCCCACAGATACGCAGTATTTT.

The V call is TRBV29-1, the J call TRBJ2-1; possible D gene TRBD2, 5 bases. The V end was cut by 5 bases, the J end by 0 bases, with 11 bases between. The CDR3 totals 14 residues. Germline assignment: CDR1 SQVTM and CDR2 ANQGSEA. The CDR3 DNA sequence: TGCAGCGTTCGAGGCGGGTCCTCCTACAATGAGCAGTTCTTC. It is translated as CSVRGGSSYNEQFF.

The rearrangement uses TRBV29-1 and TRBJ1-4, with 7 bases that match TRBD1. The junction had 9 bases not matched to a gene; V was cut back by 6 bases and J by 8 bases. The CDR3 loop spans 13 amino acids. The germline CDR1 and CDR2 sequences are SQVTM and ANQGSEA. Here the CDR3 reads CSVYGTAGEKLFF. In DNA form, the CDR3 reads TGCAGCGTCTACGGGACAGCCGGGGAAAAACTGTTTTTT.

The chain uses TRBV7-3 and TRBJ2-7; the match to TRBD2 covers 7 bases. Germline values: CDR1 SGHTA, CDR2 FQGTGA. V shed 5 bases, J shed 2 bases, and the junction held 9 bases outside the gene matches. The CDR3 consists of 15 residues. The CDR3 sequence: CASSPGGGIPYEQYF. The CDR3 DNA follows: TGTGCCAGCAGCCCCGGCGGGGGAATCCCCTACGAGCAGTACTTC.

The chain couples TRBV7-6 to TRBJ2-2; 8 bases are a match to TRBD2. Germline assignment: CDR1 SGHVS and CDR2 FNYEAQ. This CDR3 region has 17 residues. Trimming at V came to 5 bases and at J to 3 bases, leaving 11 bases not matched to a gene. In DNA form, the CDR3 reads TGTGCCAGCAGCCCCATGGCGGGGGGTGGATACACCGGGGAGCTGTTTTTT. Translating it yields CASSPMAGGGYTGELFF.

The rearrangement uses TRBV27 and TRBJ1-2; TRBD1 aligns across 7 bases. J was trimmed by 7 bases and V by 4 bases; bases with no gene match: 18. The CDR3 runs 17 residues. CDR1 and CDR2 from the germline V gene are MNHEY and SMNVEV (reference sequence). In DNA form, the CDR3 reads TGTGCCAGCAGTTGCCACAAGGACAGGCCCCGCTTAGGTGGCTACACCTTC. Protein sequence: CASSCHKDRPRLGGYTF.

The V gene is TRBV19, the J gene TRBJ2-7, with D tentatively TRBD2 (6 bases). Germline V CDR1 and CDR2: LNHDA, SQIVND (reference sequence). Trimming cost V 3 bases and J 3 bases, with 12 bases left between them. The CDR3 is 14 residues long. CDR3 sequence (DNA): TGTGCCAGTAGTATCGGGGGAGTCGGCTACGAGCAGTACTTC. It is translated as CASSIGGVGYEQYF.

V is TRBV7-7 and J is TRBJ1-4; no reliable D call. Trimming left V 2 bases short and J 3 bases short, with 4 bases between. The CDR3 loop spans 13 amino acids. Looked up from germline, CDR1 is SSHAT and CDR2 is FNYEAQ (reference sequence). The CDR3 region has the DNA TGTGCCAGCAGCTTAACGGCTAATGAAAAACTGTTTTTT. Translation gives CASSLTANEKLFF.

CDR3 region: CASSLNTFYGYTF. Here the CDR3 DNA reads TGTGCCAGCAGCTTAAATACTTTCTATGGCTACACCTTC. J is TRBJ1-2 and V is TRBV7-2; D is uncertain. The CDR3 contains 13 residues. CDR1 and CDR2 (germline): SGHTA, FQGNSA. The V gene lost 2 bases and the J gene lost 4 bases, with 8 bases spanning the gap. Full variable domain (outside the CDR3, taken from reference TRBV7-2 and TRBJ1-2): GAGVSQSPSNKVTEKGKDVELRCDPISGHTALYWYRQSLGQGLEFLIYFQGNSAPDKSGLPSDRFSAERTGGSVSTLTIQRTQQEDSAVYLCASSLNTFYGYTFGSGTRLTVV.

The chain links TRBV7-2 to TRBJ1-5, with D possibly matching TRBD1 (5 bases). Trimming left V 2 bases short and J 5 bases short, with 7 bases between. In germline, CDR1 is SGHTA, CDR2 FQGNSA. The CDR3 is 13 amino acids. The CDR3 reads CASSLQGDQPQHF. For the CDR3, the DNA is TGTGCCAGCAGCTTACAGGGCGATCAGCCCCAGCATTTT.

This chain connects TRBV15 to TRBJ1-3; 7 nucleotides align to TRBD1. Germline CDR1 LNHNV, CDR2 YYDKDF (reference sequence). CDR3 length: 17 residues. The J segment lost 0 bases and the V segment lost 1 base, leaving 6 bases of the junction unmatched. The chain's CDR3 is CATSRGGGLSSGNTIYF. Here the CDR3 DNA reads TGTGCCACCAGCAGAGGAGGGGGCCTGAGCTCTGGAAACACCATATATTTT.

This sequence joins TRBV4-1 and TRBJ2-1; D may be TRBD2 (6 bases). V was pared by 0 bases and J by 10 bases, with 19 bases between. The germline V gene has CDR1 MGHRA and CDR2 YSYEKL. The CDR3 spans 16 residues. The DNA of the CDR3 is TGCGCCAGCAGCCAAGAGAAAGCGGGTTATGGGCGGGAGCAGTTCTTC. Protein: CASSQEKAGYGREQFF.

CDR3 DNA: TGCGCCAGCAGTTACACAGGGAACACCGGGGAGCTGTTTTTT. Protein sequence: CASSYTGNTGELFF. The rearrangement uses TRBV5-1 and TRBJ2-2; weak D call: TRBD1 (5 bases). The V end lost 5 bases, the J end lost 1 base, and 9 bases lay between the germline ends. The CDR3 has 14 residues. The germline CDR1 and CDR2 sequences are SGHRS and YFSETQ.

The CDR3 sequence: CASSPDRGQTYEQYF. CDR3 DNA sequence: TGTGCCAGCAGTCCAGACAGGGGTCAAACCTACGAGCAGTACTTC. The chain has TRBV6-5 and TRBJ2-7, with 8 bases aligning to TRBD1. Looked up from germline, CDR1 is MNHEY and CDR2 is SVGAGI. V shed 5 bases and J 2 bases; nucleotides not matched to a gene: 8. The CDR3 consists of 15 residues.